This T cell receptor (beta chain) was sequenced during a study of long-term antiretroviral therapy in people with HIV (dated 2022 in TCRdb). In the study overall: The earliest samples were collected roughly a decade before the 2015 WHO recommendation for immediate ART, at a time when ART was usually postponed until CD4 counts fell. No cross-contamination during QIAcube processing was seen in test extractions of a monoclonal T-cell line run alongside 33 polyclonal samples. From 25 to 30 adults with confirmed HIV infection, the cohort provided roughly 200 cryopreserved PBMC samples, gathered serially across a mean of about six years (range 1-12). About 35% of the 30 participants with HIV were female. A retrospective serial study tested whether ART initiation and durable HIV suppression were associated with changes in peripheral blood TRB repertoire composition and diversity. Study-level results and caveats: A significant increase in TRB diversity was found to be associated with ART initiation, although TRB diversity was observed to remain significantly below that of transplant donor controls even after long-term ART. The samples span the years 2004 to 2017, and the ART regimens used at that time may not be as effective as current regimens. The repertoire was dominated across all time points by expanded TRB clones identified before ART initiation, although this dominance was seen to fluctuate and to decrease in many PLHIV after ART. Limited PBMC availability meant only the TCR beta chain was sequenced, without alpha chain pairing. Unsorted PBMC were profiled instead of sorted CD4+ and CD8+ T cells because pre-ART samples had limited cell numbers. Inferences about post-ART repertoire changes are limited because no data were available on ART adherence, viral resistance or therapy changes. Narrower CDR3 length ranges were observed in HIV repertoires than in controls, and an antigen-experienced repertoire with only a slight naive shift after ART was suggested by the network structure.

Remarks on this clone: Its antigen remains unidentified. No quality values exist for individual bases; no much larger clone is one base distant.

Inclusion was restricted to participants for whom at least one PBMC sample before ART initiation and at least two post-ART samples were available. All participants with HIV were treated in the United States of America. Before DNA extraction, cryopreserved samples of about 1-10 million PBMC were thawed and washed. At the time of the earliest PBMC sample, participants with HIV were aged between roughly 20 and 55 years. PBMC samples were contributed by each participant from 1-4 timepoints before ART initiation and 2-8 timepoints after ART initiation, with a median of 7 samples. Serial HIV viral load, CD4+ T-cell count, ART history and demographic data were obtained for every participant. A Qiagen kit on a QIAcube was used to extract genomic DNA from unsorted PBMC, with samples processed in batches of 12. The CDR3 spans 17 residues, from the cysteine through the phenylalanine. The retained sequence is limited to the CDR3, 51 bases, with the frame set at the first base.

The immunoSEQ hsTCRB v3.0 assay was used at survey level resolution for TRB variable region sequencing. The target sequencing depth for TRB was roughly 40,000-55,000 T-cell genomes per sample. Pooled TRB libraries were sequenced on an Illumina MiSeq with a v3 150-cycle kit. The authors' pipeline ran thus. Repertoire analysis was performed in R inside a reproducible Nextflow workflow that covered QC, data transformation and analysis. LymphoSeq2, an R package for exploring AIRR-Seq data, was used to implement the custom analyses. A handful of samples that produced fewer than 5000 total TRB sequences were removed, so some 180 HIV repertoires were analyzed. Among the 180 or so HIV repertoires that were kept, around 60 were collected before ART initiation and under 150 were collected after ART initiation. Repertoires were downsampled to 5000 TRB nucleotide sequences, and summary statistics were averaged over 100 downsampling iterations. TRB sequences were retained for analysis only if CDR3 regions of at least seven amino acids were present. Diversity was assessed using a clonality score derived from Shannon entropy and using the Gini coefficient. Repertoire networks linked the top 5000 CDR3 amino acid sequences whenever two sequences differed by an edit distance of one. For TRB CDR3 amino acid sequences, antigen specificity groups and MHC restriction were predicted with GLIPH2. Known CMV, EBV, HIV or tissue antigen associations were flagged by matching CDR3 amino acid sequences against VDJdb and McPAS-TCR. Pre-ART, post-ART and control groups were compared with Wilcoxon signed-rank tests and Holm-Bonferroni correction. The table was pulled from immuneACCESS by TCRdb, which kept in-frame rearrangements only. Such tables lose some clones; where checked, under half of the loss comes from unresolved V genes, and the rest has no known cause. V and J calls and clone size come straight from that table; D and trimming were deduced from the DNA. This sample holds some 28,000 clones; roughly 90% were observed only once. 4.1% of the sample is held by the ten biggest clonotypes.

The receptor was isolated from a woman aged 18-30 years with HIV. Sequenced here: unsorted PBMCs, sampled 0.5 years after starting antiretroviral therapy. The chain employs TRBV21-1 and TRBJ2-1; the D segment call TRBD2 is taken from the table without a DNA check. TRBV21-1 is a pseudogene locus. DNA sequence: TGTGCCAGCAGCAAAGAGTCTAGCGGGCCCTCCTACAATGAGCAGTTCTTC. Its protein reads: CASSKESSGPSYNEQFF.